Following are 4 T cell receptor beta chains from one sample sequenced in a study of blood T cell repertoires in COVID-19. Some clones are missing from TCRdb's copy, which holds only in-frame ones; the method was immunoSEQ multiplex PCR. The sample yields roughly 270,000 clones, 88% seen once. The sample consisted of peripheral blood. The source of these receptors is a man between 18 and 29 years old with active or convalescent COVID-19.

CDR3 region: CATLRSYLNTEAFF. Written as DNA, the CDR3 is TGTGCCACCCTCCGGTCCTATTTGAACACTGAAGCTTTCTTT. The chain uses TRBV2 and TRBJ1-1; D remains ambiguous. The germline V and J ends were trimmed by 10 bases and 0 bases, with 15 bases remaining between them. The CDR3 has 14 residues. Germline-derived CDR1 and CDR2 are SNHLY and FYNNEI. Full variable domain (remainder filled in from reference TRBV2 and TRBJ1-1): EPEVTQTPSHQVTQMGQEVILRCVPISNHLYFYWYRQILGQKVEFLVSFYNNEISEKSEIFDDQFSVERPDGSNFTLKIRSTKLEDSAMYFCATLRSYLNTEAFFGQGTRLTVV.

This clone appeared a single time. The rearrangement uses TRBV9 and TRBJ1-1; D remains unclear. V lost 6 bases to trimming and J lost 6 bases, with 21 bases between them. This CDR3 spans 15 amino acids. Germline-derived CDR1 and CDR2 are SGDLS and YYNGEE. For the CDR3, the DNA is TGTGCCAGCACCGCGGGTGGGAGTAGTCACGCTGAAGCTTTCTTT. Translating it yields CASTAGGSSHAEAFF.

The chain employs TRBV5-1 and TRBJ1-3, with D uncertain. Germline V gives CDR1 SGHRS, CDR2 YFSETQ. The germline V and J ends were trimmed by 0 bases and 0 bases, with 13 bases remaining between them. The CDR3 covers 17 residues. The CDR3 DNA follows: TGCGCCAGCAGCTTGGTGGCGGGTTCAGTCTCTGGAAACACCATATATTTT. This translates into CASSLVAGSVSGNTIYF. Using reference TRBV5-1 and TRBJ1-3 for the parts outside the CDR3, the full variable domain is KAGVTQTPRYLIKTRGQQVTLSCSPISGHRSVSWYQQTPGQGLQFLFEYFSETQRNKGNFPGRFSGRQFSNSRSEMNVSTLELGDSALYLCASSLVAGSVSGNTIYFGEGSWLTVV.

The chain combines TRBV5-1 with TRBJ1-5; D may be TRBD1 (5 bases). Germline CDR1 and CDR2: SGHRS and YFSETQ. Trimming left V 1 base short and J 7 bases short, with 12 bases between. This CDR3 is built from 14 residues. The CDR3 loop is CASSLRGIGQPQHF. The CDR3, as DNA: TGCGCCAGCAGCTTGAGGGGTATCGGCCAGCCCCAGCATTTT. Full variable domain (outside the CDR3, taken from reference TRBV5-1 and TRBJ1-5): KAGVTQTPRYLIKTRGQQVTLSCSPISGHRSVSWYQQTPGQGLQFLFEYFSETQRNKGNFPGRFSGRQFSNSRSEMNVSTLELGDSALYLCASSLRGIGQPQHFGDGTRLSIL.